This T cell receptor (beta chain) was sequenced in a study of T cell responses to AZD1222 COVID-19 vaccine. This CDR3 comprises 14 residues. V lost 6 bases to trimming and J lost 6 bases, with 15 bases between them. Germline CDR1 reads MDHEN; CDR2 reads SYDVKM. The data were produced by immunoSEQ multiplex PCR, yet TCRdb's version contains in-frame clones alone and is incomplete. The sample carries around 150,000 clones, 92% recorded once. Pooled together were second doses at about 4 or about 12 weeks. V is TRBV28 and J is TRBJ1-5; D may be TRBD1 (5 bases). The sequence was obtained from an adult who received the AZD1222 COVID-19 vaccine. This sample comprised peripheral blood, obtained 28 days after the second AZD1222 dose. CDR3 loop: CASSNGAGRQPQHF. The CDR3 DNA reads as TGTGCCAGCAGCAACGGGGCGGGGCGTCAGCCCCAGCATTTT.